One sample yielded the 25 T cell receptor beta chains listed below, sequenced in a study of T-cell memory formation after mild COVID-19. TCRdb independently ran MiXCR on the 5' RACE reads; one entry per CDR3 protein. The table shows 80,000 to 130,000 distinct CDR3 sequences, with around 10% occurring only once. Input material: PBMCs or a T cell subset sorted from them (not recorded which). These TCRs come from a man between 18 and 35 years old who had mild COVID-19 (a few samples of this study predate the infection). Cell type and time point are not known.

The CDR3 region is CSVLDYNEQFF. CDR3 coding DNA: TGCAGCGTCTTAGATTACAATGAGCAGTTCTTC. The rearrangement joins TRBV29-1 to TRBJ2-1; no clear D gene. CDR1 and CDR2 from the germline V gene are SQVTM and ANQGSEA. V was shortened by 6 bases and J by 4 bases, with 7 bases between the two germline ends. CDR3 length: 11 amino acids.

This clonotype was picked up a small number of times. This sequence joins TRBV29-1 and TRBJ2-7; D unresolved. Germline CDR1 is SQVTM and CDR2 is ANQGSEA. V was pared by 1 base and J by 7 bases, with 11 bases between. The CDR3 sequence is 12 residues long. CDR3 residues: CSVEVSAKEQYF. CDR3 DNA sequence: TGCAGCGTTGAAGTGTCCGCTAAGGAGCAGTACTTC.

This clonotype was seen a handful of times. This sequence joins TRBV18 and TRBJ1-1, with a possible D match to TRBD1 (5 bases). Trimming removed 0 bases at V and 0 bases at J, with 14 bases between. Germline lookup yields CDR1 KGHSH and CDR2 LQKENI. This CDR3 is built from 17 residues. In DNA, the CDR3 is TGTGCCAGCTCACCACCGGGGGGAGGACCAATGAACACTGAAGCTTTCTTT. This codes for CASSPPGGGPMNTEAFF.

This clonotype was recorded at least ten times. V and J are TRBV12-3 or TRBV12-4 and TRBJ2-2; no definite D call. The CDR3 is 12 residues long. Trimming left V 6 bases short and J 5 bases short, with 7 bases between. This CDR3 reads CASRAETGELFF. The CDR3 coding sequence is TGTGCCAGCAGGGCTGAAACCGGGGAGCTGTTTTTT.

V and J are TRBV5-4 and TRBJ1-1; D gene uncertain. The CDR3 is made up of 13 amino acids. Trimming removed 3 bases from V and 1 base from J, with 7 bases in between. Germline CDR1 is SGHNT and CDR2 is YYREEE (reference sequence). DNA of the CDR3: TGTGCCAGCAGCTCCGGATGGAACACTGAAGCTTTCTTT. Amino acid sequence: CASSSGWNTEAFF.

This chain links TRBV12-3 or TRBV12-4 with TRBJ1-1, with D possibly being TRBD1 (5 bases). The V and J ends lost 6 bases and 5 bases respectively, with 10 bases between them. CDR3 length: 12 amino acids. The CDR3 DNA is TGTGCCAGCAGCGGGACGGTTACTGAAGCTTTCTTT. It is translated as CASSGTVTEAFF.

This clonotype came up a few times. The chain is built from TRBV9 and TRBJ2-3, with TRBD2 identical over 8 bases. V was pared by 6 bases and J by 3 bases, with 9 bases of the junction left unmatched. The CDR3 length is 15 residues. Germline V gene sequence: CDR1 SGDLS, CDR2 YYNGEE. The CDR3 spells CASNPGTRWTDTQYF. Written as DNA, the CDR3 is TGTGCCAGCAACCCCGGGACTAGGTGGACAGATACGCAGTATTTT.

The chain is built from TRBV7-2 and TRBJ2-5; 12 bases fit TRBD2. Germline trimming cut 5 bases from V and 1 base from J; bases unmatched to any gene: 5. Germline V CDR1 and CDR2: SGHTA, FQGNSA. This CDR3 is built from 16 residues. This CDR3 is CASSQSSGGAQETQYF. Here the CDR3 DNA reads TGTGCCAGCAGCCAATCTAGCGGGGGGGCCCAAGAGACCCAGTACTTC.

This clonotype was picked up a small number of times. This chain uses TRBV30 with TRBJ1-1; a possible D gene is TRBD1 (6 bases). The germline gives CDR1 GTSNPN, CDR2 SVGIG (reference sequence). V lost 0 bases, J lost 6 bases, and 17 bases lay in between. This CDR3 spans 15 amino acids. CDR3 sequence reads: CAWSVLLGPGAEAFF. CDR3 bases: TGTGCCTGGAGTGTCCTCCTGGGCCCAGGGGCTGAAGCTTTCTTT.

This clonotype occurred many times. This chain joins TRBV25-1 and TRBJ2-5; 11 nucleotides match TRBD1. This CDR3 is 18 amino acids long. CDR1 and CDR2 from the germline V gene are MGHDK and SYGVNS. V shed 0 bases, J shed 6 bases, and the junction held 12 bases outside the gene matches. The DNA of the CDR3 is TGTGCCAGCAGTGAATATAAGGGACAGGGGGTAAGGGCACAGACCCAGTACTTC. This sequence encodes CASSEYKGQGVRAQTQYF.

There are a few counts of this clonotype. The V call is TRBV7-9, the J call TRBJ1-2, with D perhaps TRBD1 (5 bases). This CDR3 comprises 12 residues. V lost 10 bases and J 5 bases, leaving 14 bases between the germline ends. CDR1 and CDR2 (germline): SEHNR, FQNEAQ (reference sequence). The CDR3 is CATIGGEYGYTF. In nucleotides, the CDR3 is TGTGCCACCATCGGGGGGGAGTATGGCTACACCTTC.

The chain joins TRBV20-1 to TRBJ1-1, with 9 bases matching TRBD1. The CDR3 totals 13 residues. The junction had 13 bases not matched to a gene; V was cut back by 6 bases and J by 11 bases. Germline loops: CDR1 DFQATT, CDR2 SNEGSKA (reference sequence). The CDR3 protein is CSAKISGTGYAFF. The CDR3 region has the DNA TGCAGTGCCAAGATTTCCGGGACAGGGTACGCTTTCTTT.

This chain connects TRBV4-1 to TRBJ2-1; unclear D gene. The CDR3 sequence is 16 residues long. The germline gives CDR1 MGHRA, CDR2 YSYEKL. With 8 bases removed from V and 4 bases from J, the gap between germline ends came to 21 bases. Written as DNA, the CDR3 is TGCGCCAGCGCCTTCCCTTCAGGCGATTCTTACAATGAGCAGTTCTTC. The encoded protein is CASAFPSGDSYNEQFF.

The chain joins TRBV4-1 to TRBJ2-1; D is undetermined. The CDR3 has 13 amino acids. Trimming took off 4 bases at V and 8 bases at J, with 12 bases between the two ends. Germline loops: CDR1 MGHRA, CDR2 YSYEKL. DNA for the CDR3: TGCGCCAGCAGCCTCCAGAGAGGCCATGAGCAGTTCTTC. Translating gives CASSLQRGHEQFF.

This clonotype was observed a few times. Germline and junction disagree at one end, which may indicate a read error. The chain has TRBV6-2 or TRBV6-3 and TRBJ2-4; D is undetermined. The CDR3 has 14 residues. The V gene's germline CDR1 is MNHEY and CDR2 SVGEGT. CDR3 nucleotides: TGTGCCAGCAGGCCGGGCCCCCCCAAGAACATTCAGTACTTC. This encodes CASRPGPPKNIQYF.

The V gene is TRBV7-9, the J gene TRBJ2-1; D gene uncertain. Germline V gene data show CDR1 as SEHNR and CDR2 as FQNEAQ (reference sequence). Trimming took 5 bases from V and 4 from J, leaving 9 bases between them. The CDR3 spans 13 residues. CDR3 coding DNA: TGTGCCAGCAGCGCCCCAGAATACAATGAGCAGTTCTTC. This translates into CASSAPEYNEQFF.

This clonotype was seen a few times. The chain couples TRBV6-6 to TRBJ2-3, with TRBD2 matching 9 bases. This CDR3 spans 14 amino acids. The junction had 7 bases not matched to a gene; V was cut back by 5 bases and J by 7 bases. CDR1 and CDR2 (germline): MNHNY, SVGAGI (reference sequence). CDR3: CASSAPGTSNTQYF. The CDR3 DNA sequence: TGTGCCAGCAGTGCACCCGGGACTAGCAATACGCAGTATTTT.

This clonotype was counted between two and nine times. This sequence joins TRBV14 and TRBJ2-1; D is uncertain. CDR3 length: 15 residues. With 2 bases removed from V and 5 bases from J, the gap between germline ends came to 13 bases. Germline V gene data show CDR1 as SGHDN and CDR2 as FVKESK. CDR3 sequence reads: CASSQKVYTDNEQFF. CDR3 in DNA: TGTGCCAGCAGCCAAAAAGTGTATACAGACAATGAGCAGTTCTTC. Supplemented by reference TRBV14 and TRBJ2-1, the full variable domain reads EAGVTQFPSHSVIEKGQTVTLRCDPISGHDNLYWYRRVMGKEIKFLLHFVKESKQDESGMPNNRFLAERTGGTYSTLKVQPAELEDSGVYFCASSQKVYTDNEQFFGPGTRLTVL.

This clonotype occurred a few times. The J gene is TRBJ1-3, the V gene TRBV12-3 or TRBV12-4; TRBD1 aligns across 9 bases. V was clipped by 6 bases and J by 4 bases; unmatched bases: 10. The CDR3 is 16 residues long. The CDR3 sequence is CASSLRDRVPGNTIYF. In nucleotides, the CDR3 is TGTGCCAGCAGCCTTCGGGACAGGGTCCCCGGAAACACCATATATTTT.

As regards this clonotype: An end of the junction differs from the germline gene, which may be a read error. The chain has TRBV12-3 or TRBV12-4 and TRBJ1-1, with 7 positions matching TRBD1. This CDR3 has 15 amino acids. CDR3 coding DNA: TGTGCCAGCAGCTCCCGGGGCAGGGGGAACACTGAAGCTTACTTT. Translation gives CASSSRGRGNTEAYF.

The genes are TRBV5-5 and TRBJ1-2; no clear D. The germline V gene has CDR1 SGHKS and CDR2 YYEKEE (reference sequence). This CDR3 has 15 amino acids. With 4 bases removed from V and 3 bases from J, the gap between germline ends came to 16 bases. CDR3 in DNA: TGTGCCAGCAGCACCTCGACAATGATGGACTATGGCTACACCTTC. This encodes CASSTSTMMDYGYTF. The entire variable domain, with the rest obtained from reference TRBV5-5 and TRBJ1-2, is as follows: DAGVTQSPTHLIKTRGQQVTLRCSPISGHKSVSWYQQVLGQGPQFIFQYYEKEERGRGNFPDRFSARQFPNYSSELNVNALLLGDSALYLCASSTSTMMDYGYTFGSGTRLTVV.

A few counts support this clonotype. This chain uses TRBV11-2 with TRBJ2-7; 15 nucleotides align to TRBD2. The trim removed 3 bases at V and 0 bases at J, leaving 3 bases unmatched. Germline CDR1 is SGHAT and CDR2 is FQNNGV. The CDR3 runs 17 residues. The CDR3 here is CASSLGLAGGFSYEQYF. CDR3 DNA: TGTGCCAGCAGCTTGGGACTAGCGGGGGGATTCTCCTACGAGCAGTACTTC.

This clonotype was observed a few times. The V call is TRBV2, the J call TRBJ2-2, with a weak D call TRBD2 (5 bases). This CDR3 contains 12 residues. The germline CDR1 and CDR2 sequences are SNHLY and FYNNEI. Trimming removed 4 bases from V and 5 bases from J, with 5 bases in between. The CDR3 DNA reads TGTGCCAGCAGTGGGAGGACCGGGGAGCTGTTTTTT. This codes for CASSGRTGELFF.

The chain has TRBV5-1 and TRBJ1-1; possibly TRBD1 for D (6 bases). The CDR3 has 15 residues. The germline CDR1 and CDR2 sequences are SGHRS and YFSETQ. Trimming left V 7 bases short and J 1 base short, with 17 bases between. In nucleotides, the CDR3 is TGCGCCAGCGGCTGGCAGGGGAGTGGGAACACTGAAGCTTTCTTT. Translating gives CASGWQGSGNTEAFF.

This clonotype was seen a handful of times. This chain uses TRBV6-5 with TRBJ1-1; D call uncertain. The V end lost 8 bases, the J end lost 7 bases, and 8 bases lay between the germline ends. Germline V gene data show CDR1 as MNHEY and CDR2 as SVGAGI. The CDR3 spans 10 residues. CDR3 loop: CASGRDEAFF. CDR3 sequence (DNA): TGTGCCAGCGGTAGGGATGAAGCTTTCTTT.